The 16 T cell receptor beta chains below were found in one sample sequenced in a study of blood T cell repertoires in COVID-19. This table comes from immunoSEQ multiplex PCR, and its TCRdb copy is limited to in-frame clones, with some not included. The table records under 300,000 clones, under 90% of them present only once. The sample was PBMCs or T cells enriched from blood (not recorded which). The receptors come from a man aged 18 to 29 who had recovered from COVID-19.

CDR3 protein: CASLSRSGTGVYEQYF. CDR3 DNA sequence: TGTGCCAGCCTTAGCCGTTCCGGGACAGGGGTATACGAGCAGTACTTC. The V call is TRBV25-1, the J call TRBJ2-7, with 10 positions matching TRBD1. CDR1 MGHDK and CDR2 SYGVNS come from the germline V gene. V was pared by 8 bases and J by 4 bases, with 14 bases of the junction left unmatched. CDR3 size: 16 residues.

This clone was seen more than once but under ten times. The chain employs TRBV12-3 or TRBV12-4 and TRBJ2-7; maybe TRBD2 (5 bases). Trimming stripped 1 base from V and 7 bases from J, with 8 bases between. This CDR3 has 12 residues. Here the CDR3 DNA reads TGTGCCAGCAGTTTAGGGTGGGAGGAGCAGTACTTC. This codes for CASSLGWEEQYF.

The chain couples TRBV2 to TRBJ1-5; TRBD1 matches 12 bases. This CDR3 contains 19 residues. J lost 9 bases, V lost 5 bases, and 20 bases had no gene match. Germline CDR1 and CDR2: SNHLY and FYNNEI. CDR3 region: CASSFPGTGGFISRRPQHF. CDR3 nucleotides: TGTGCCAGCAGTTTTCCCGGGACAGGGGGCTTTATTTCTCGTCGGCCCCAGCATTTT. The full variable domain, completed using reference TRBV2 and TRBJ1-5, is EPEVTQTPSHQVTQMGQEVILRCVPISNHLYFYWYRQILGQKVEFLVSFYNNEISEKSEIFDDQFSVERPDGSNFTLKIRSTKLEDSAMYFCASSFPGTGGFISRRPQHFGDGTRLSIL.

The V gene is TRBV5-1, the J gene TRBJ2-5; perhaps TRBD2 as D (7 bases). The CDR3 spans 13 residues. In germline, CDR1 is SGHRS, CDR2 YFSETQ. Trimming took 8 bases from V and 4 from J, leaving 15 bases between them. This chain's CDR3 is CASQRGAGETQYF. The DNA of the CDR3 is TGCGCCAGTCAACGGGGGGCGGGAGAGACCCAGTACTTC.

The V and J genes are TRBV12-3 or TRBV12-4 and TRBJ1-5; 8 bases match TRBD1. V lost 6 bases to trimming and J lost 6 bases; unmatched junction nucleotides: 4. This CDR3 contains 13 residues. CDR3 sequence reads: CASRTGEGQPQHF. The CDR3 DNA sequence: TGTGCCAGCAGGACAGGGGAAGGTCAGCCCCAGCATTTT.

This clone has a handful of counts. V and J are TRBV7-8 and TRBJ1-2; D unclear. CDR3 length: 19 residues. Trimming stripped 5 bases from V and 0 bases from J, with 25 bases between. The germline V gene has CDR1 SGHVS and CDR2 FQNEAQ. This chain's CDR3 is CASSALQIPTGGTNYGYTF. Written as DNA, the CDR3 is TGTGCCAGCAGCGCCCTTCAAATCCCAACTGGAGGAACTAACTATGGCTACACCTTC.

This clone showed up just a few times. The chain uses TRBV12-3 or TRBV12-4 and TRBJ1-2, with 8 bases fitting TRBD1. The CDR3 has 13 amino acids. Losses at the gene ends were 6 bases for V and 4 bases for J; bases not matched to a gene: 4. CDR3: CASRSTGAYGYTF. The CDR3 nucleotides are TGTGCCAGCAGGTCGACAGGGGCCTATGGCTACACCTTC.

The J gene is TRBJ2-1, the V gene TRBV6-1, with 7 bases matching TRBD2. The CDR3 covers 17 residues. The V and J ends lost 0 bases and 4 bases, in that order; junction bases with no gene match: 9. CDR1 and CDR2 (germline): MNHNS, SASEGT. The CDR3 protein is CASSEALRASGYNEQFF. DNA of the CDR3: TGTGCCAGCAGTGAAGCGCTTAGGGCTAGCGGTTACAATGAGCAGTTCTTC.

This chain connects TRBV7-9 to TRBJ2-3, with TRBD2 identical over 9 bases. Germline lookup yields CDR1 SEHNR and CDR2 FQNEAQ (reference sequence). J was trimmed by 4 bases and V by 5 bases; bases with no gene match: 4. This CDR3 is 14 amino acids long. The CDR3: CASSPGTSPDTQYF. CDR3 coding DNA: TGTGCCAGCAGCCCCGGGACTAGCCCAGATACGCAGTATTTT.

This chain links TRBV5-6 with TRBJ1-2, with TRBD1 as a possible D gene (6 bases). The V end lost 4 bases, the J end lost 0 bases, and 16 bases lay between the germline ends. Germline lookup yields CDR1 SGHDT and CDR2 YYEEEE. The CDR3 extends over 16 amino acids. The CDR3 loop is CASSPPRDKPNYGYTF. The CDR3, as DNA: TGTGCCAGCAGCCCTCCCCGGGACAAACCTAACTATGGCTACACCTTC.

V is TRBV3-1 (or the pseudogene TRBV3-2) and J is TRBJ2-7, with 9 bases lining up with TRBD2. The J segment lost 5 bases and the V segment lost 5 bases, leaving 13 bases of the junction unmatched. From germline, CDR1 is LGHDT and CDR2 YNNKEL (reference sequence). The CDR3 runs to 16 residues. The CDR3 reads CASSGGHYSGSDEQYF. The CDR3 DNA is TGTGCCAGCAGCGGGGGACACTATAGCGGGAGTGACGAGCAGTACTTC.

V and J are TRBV7-2 and TRBJ2-1; 12 bases are a match to TRBD1. The CDR3 is made up of 19 amino acids. After removal of 5 bases from V and 6 bases from J, the junction contained 17 bases not matched to a gene. CDR1 and CDR2 (germline): SGHTA, FQGNSA. In DNA form, the CDR3 reads TGTGCCAGCAGCCATCCGGGACAGGGGGCTGCTAGCGGGACCAATGAGCAGTTCTTC. Amino acids: CASSHPGQGAASGTNEQFF.

The rearrangement uses TRBV14 and TRBJ1-1; D not resolved. Germline CDR1 and CDR2: SGHDN and FVKESK. CDR3 size: 13 residues. V was trimmed by 4 bases and J by 2 bases, leaving 8 bases between them. CDR3 sequence: CASSLAENTEAFF. CDR3 nucleotides: TGTGCCAGCAGCCTAGCAGAAAACACTGAAGCTTTCTTT.

The rearrangement uses TRBV20-1 and TRBJ2-1; TRBD2 matches at 7 bases. The germline gives CDR1 DFQATT, CDR2 SNEGSKA (reference sequence). Unmatched junction bases numbered 4, after V lost 3 bases and J lost 5 bases. The CDR3 is 13 residues long. The CDR3 loop is CSASPLANNEQFF. In DNA form, the CDR3 reads TGCAGTGCTAGTCCACTAGCGAACAATGAGCAGTTCTTC.

As regards this clone: Additional DNA sequences in this sample encode the identical CDR3. The chain joins TRBV10-3 to TRBJ1-5; D is undetermined. V dropped 3 bases and J dropped 0 bases, with 9 bases sitting between them. This CDR3 region has 15 residues. Germline V CDR1 and CDR2: ENHRY, SYGVKD. CDR3 nucleotides: TGTGCCATCAGTGACGGTGCCTATAGCAATCAGCCCCAGCATTTT. It yields the protein CAISDGAYSNQPQHF.

This sequence joins TRBV29-1 and TRBJ1-2; 8 nucleotides line up with TRBD1. Germline values: CDR1 SQVTM, CDR2 ANQGSEA. The ends lost 5 bases at V and 4 bases at J; junction bases unmatched: 18. This CDR3 has 17 residues. CDR3 nucleotides: TGCAGCGTTCTCGGTGTTCGGTTACAGGGGGTGGGCTATGGCTACACCTTC. Translated: CSVLGVRLQGVGYGYTF.